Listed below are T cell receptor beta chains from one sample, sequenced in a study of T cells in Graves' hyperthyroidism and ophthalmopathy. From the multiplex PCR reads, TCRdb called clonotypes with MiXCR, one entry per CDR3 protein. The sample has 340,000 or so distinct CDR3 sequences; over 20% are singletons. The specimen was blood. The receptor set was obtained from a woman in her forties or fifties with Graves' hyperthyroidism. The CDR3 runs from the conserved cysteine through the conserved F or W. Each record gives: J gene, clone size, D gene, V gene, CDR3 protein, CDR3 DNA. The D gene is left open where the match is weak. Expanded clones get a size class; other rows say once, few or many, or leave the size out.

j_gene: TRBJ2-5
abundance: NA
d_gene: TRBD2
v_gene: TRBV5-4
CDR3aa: CASSSTFLAEKYF
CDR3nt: TGTGCCAGCAGTTCTACCTTCCTAGCGGAAAAGTACTTC

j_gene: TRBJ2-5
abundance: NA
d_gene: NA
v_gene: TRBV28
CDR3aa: CASSLRGFRETQYF
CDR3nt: TGTGCCAGCAGTTTACGGGGTTTCCGAGAGACCCAGTACTTC

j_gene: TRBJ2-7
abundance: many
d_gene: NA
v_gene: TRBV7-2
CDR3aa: CASTVDTISYEQYF
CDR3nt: TGTGCCAGCACCGTGGACACGATATCCTACGAGCAGTACTTC

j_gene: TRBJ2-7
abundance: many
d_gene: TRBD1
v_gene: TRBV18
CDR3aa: CASSPSAGGYYEQYF
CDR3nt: TGTGCCAGCTCACCATCGGCAGGGGGCTACTACGAGCAGTACTTC

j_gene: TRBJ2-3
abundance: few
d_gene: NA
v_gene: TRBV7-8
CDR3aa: CANSRGTGTQYF
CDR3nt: TGTGCCAATAGCCGGGGGACGGGTACGCAGTATTTT

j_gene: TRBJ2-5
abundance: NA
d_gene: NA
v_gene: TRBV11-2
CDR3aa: CASSSQRTQYF
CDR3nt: TGTGCCAGCAGCTCCCAGAGGACCCAGTACTTC

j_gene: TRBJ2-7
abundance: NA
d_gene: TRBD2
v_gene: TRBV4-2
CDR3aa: CASSQDPSGGFYEQYF
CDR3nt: TGTGCCAGCAGCCAAGATCCTAGCGGGGGGTTCTACGAGCAGTACTTC

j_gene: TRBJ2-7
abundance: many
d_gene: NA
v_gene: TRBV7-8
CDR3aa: CASSLKGYEQYF
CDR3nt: TGTGCCAGCAGCTTAAAGGGTTACGAGCAGTACTTC

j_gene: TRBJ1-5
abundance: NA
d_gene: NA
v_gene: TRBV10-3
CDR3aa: CAISEAGNNQPQHF
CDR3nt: TGTGCCATCAGTGAGGCTGGCAACAATCAGCCCCAGCATTTT

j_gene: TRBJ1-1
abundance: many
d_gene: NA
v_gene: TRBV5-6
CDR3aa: CASSPDGDGPGNTEAFF
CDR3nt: TGTGCCAGCAGCCCCGATGGGGACGGTCCGGGGAACACTGAAGCTTTCTTT

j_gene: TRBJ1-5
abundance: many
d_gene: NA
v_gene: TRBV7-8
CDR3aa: CASSALGGVDQPQHF
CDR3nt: TGTGCCAGCAGCGCACTTGGAGGGGTCGATCAGCCCCAGCATTTT

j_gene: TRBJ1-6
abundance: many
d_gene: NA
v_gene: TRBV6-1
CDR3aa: CASSEALRGALHF
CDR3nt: TGTGCCAGCAGTGAAGCGCTTCGAGGGGCCCTCCACTTT

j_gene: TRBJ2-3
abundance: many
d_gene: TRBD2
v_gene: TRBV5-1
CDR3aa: CASSFGLAGGVYTDTQYF
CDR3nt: TGCGCCAGCAGCTTCGGACTAGCGGGGGGGGTCTACACAGATACGCAGTATTTT

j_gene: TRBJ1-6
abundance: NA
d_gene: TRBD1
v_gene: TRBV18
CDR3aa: CASSPPFRQGAYNSPLHF
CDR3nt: TGTGCCAGCTCACCACCGTTTCGACAGGGAGCCTATAATTCACCCCTCCACTTT

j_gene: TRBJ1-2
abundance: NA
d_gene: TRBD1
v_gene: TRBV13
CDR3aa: CASSSRDRGDGYTF
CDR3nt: TGTGCCAGCAGCTCACGGGACAGGGGAGACGGCTACACCTTC

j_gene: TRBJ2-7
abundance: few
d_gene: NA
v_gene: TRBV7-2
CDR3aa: CASSSPPRVRFSYEQYF
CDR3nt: TGTGCCAGCAGCTCCCCCCCCAGGGTTCGTTTCTCCTACGAGCAGTACTTC

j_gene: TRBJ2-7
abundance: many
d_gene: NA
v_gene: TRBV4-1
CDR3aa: CASSQDRWQGSDEQYF
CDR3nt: TGCGCCAGCAGCCAAGATCGGTGGCAGGGATCTGACGAGCAGTACTTC

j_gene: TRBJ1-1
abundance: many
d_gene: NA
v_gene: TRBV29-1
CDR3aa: CSVVGIVGTEAFF
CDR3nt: TGCAGCGTTGTCGGTATTGTAGGGACTGAAGCTTTCTTT

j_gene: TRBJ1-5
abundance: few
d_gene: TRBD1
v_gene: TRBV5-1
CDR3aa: CASSLGTGDPSQPQHF
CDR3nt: TGCGCCAGCAGCTTGGGGACAGGGGATCCTTCTCAGCCCCAGCATTTT

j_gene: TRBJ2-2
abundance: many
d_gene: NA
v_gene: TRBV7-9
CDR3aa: CASSHGDWGTGELFF
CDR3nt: TGTGCCAGCAGCCACGGGGACTGGGGCACCGGGGAGCTGTTTTTT

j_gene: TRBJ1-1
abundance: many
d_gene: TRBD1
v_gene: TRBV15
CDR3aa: CATSKLPGQGDTEAFF
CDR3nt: TGTGCCACCAGCAAATTGCCGGGACAGGGTGACACTGAAGCTTTCTTT

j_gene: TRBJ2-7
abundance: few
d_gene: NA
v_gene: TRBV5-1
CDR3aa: CASSSEVFSYEQYF
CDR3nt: TGCGCCAGCAGCTCCGAGGTTTTTTCCTACGAGCAGTACTTC

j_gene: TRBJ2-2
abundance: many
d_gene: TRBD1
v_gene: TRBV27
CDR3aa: CASRYRGDGTGELFF
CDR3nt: TGTGCCAGCAGGTACAGGGGGGACGGCACCGGGGAGCTGTTTTTT

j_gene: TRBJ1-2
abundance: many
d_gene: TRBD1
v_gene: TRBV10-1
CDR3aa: CASSEPTGDAANYGYTF
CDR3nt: TGCGCCAGCAGTGAGCCGACAGGGGACGCAGCTAACTATGGCTACACCTTC

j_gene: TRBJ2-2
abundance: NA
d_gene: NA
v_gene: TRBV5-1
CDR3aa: CASTPSSGDSGELFF
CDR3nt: TGCGCCAGCACCCCTTCATCCGGGGACTCTGGGGAGCTGTTTTTT

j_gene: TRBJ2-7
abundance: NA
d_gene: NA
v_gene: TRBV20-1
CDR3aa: CSAITPLAEQYF
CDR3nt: TGCAGTGCTATTACACCCTTGGCCGAGCAGTACTTC

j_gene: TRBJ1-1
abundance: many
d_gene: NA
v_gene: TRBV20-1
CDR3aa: CSPQRRDTEAFF
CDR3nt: TGCAGTCCTCAGAGGAGGGACACTGAAGCTTTCTTT

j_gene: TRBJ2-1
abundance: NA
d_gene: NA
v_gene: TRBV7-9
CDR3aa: CASSLGRGINEQFF
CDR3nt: TGTGCCAGCAGCTTAGGCAGGGGCATCAATGAGCAGTTCTTC

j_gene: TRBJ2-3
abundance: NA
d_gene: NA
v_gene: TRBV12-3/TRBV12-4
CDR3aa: CASSFTGTGTDTQYF
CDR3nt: TGTGCCAGCAGTTTTACGGGGACCGGCACAGATACGCAGTATTTT

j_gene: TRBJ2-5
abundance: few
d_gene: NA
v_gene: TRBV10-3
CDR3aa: CAISESKQRVGETQYF
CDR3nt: TGTGCCATCAGTGAGTCGAAGCAGCGGGTGGGGGAGACCCAGTACTTC

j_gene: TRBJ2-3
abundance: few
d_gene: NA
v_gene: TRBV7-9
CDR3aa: CASSRTNTDTQYF
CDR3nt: TGTGCCAGCAGCCGGACTAACACAGATACGCAGTATTTT

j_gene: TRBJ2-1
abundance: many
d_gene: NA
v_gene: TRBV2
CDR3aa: CASRGLKRDYNEQFF
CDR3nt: TGTGCCAGCAGGGGGCTAAAGCGTGACTACAATGAGCAGTTCTTC

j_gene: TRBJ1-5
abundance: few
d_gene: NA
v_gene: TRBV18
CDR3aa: CASSPPEMQGLVRPQHF
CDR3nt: TGTGCCAGCTCACCACCGGAAATGCAAGGTCTAGTTCGGCCCCAGCATTTT

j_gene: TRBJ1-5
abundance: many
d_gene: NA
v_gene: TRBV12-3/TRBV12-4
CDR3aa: CASSLATDRNQPQHF
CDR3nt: TGTGCCAGCAGTTTAGCGACGGACAGAAATCAGCCCCAGCATTTT

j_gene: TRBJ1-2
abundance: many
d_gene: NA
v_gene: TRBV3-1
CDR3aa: CASSQATYGYTF
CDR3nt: TGTGCCAGCAGCCAAGCGACCTATGGCTACACCTTC

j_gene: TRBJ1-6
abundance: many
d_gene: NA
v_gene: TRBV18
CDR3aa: CASSPVGVASSPLHF
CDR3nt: TGTGCCAGCTCACCAGTCGGGGTAGCCAGCTCACCCCTCCACTTT

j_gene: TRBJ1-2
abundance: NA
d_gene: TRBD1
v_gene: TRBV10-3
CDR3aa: CATTPGGYGYTF
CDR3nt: TGTGCCACGACCCCAGGGGGCTATGGCTACACCTTC

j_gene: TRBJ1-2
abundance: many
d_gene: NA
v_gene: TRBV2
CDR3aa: CASSEALRMGTF
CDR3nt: TGTGCCAGCAGTGAAGCGCTTCGAATGGGCACCTTC

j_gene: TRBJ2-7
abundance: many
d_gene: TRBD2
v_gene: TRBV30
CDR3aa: CAWSVGRKYEQYF
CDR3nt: TGTGCCTGGAGCGTCGGGAGGAAGTACGAGCAGTACTTC

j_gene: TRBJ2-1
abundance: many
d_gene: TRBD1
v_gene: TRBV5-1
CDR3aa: CASSRGQGVYNEQFF
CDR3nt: TGCGCCAGCAGCAGAGGACAGGGGGTCTACAATGAGCAGTTCTTC

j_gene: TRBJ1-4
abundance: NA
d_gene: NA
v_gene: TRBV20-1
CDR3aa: CSAPTKTNEKLFF
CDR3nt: TGCAGTGCCCCAACCAAGACTAATGAAAAACTGTTTTTT

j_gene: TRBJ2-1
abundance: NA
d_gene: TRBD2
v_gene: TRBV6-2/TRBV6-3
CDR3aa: CASRPGGYFEQFF
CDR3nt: TGTGCCAGCCGCCCGGGAGGATATTTTGAGCAGTTCTTC

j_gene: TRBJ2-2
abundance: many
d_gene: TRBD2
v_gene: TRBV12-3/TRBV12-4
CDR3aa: CASSLSLAGDPYTGELFF
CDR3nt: TGTGCCAGCAGTTTAAGTCTAGCGGGAGACCCCTACACCGGGGAGCTGTTTTTT

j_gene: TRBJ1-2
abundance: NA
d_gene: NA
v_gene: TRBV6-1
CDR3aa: CASRTLGEYGYTF
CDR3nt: TGTGCCAGCAGAACCTTGGGGGAGTACGGCTACACCTTC

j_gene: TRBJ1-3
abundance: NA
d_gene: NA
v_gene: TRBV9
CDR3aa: CASSPSTVGNTIYF
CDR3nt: TGTGCCAGCAGCCCATCGACAGTTGGAAACACCATATATTTT